The source of this T cell receptor beta chain is a study of blood T cell repertoires in COVID-19. About the research overall: T cells, B-cell-depleted T cells, or PBMCs provided the cDNA or gDNA that served as material.

TCRdb keeps only in-frame clones here, not all; method: immunoSEQ multiplex PCR. The sample consists of approximately 210,000 clones, approximately 85% of them appearing once. Material for sequencing was peripheral blood. The TCR comes from a woman aged 70-85 years with active or convalescent COVID-19.

The CDR3 nucleotides read TGTGCCAGCACCGCGGGGGGGTCACGGAGGAACAATGAGCAGTTCTTC. It encodes CASTAGGSRRNNEQFF. The V and J genes are TRBV7-9 and TRBJ2-1; 9 bases line up with TRBD2. V shed 7 bases and J 5 bases; nucleotides not matched to a gene: 12. Germline V CDR1 and CDR2: SEHNR, FQNEAQ (reference sequence). The CDR3 has 16 residues.